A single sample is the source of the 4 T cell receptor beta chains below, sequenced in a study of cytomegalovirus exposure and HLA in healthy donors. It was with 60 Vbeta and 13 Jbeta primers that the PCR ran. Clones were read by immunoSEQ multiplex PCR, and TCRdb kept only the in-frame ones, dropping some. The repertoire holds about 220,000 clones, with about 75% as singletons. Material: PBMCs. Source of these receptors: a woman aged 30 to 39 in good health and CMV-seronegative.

The CDR3 nucleotides are TGTGCCAGCAAGGGTACAGCGGCGGGGCAGCCCCAGCATTTT. Its translation is CASKGTAAGQPQHF. The chain carries TRBV27 and TRBJ1-5; D is unresolved. Trimming removed 7 bases at V and 7 bases at J, with 17 bases between. The CDR3 loop spans 14 amino acids. From germline, CDR1 is MNHEY and CDR2 SMNVEV (reference sequence).

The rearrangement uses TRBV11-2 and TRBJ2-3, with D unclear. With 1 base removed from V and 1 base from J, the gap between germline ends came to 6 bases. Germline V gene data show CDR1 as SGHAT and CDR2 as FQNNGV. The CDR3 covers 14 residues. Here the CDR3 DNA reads TGTGCCAGCAGCTTAGTCAGCGGCACAGATACGCAGTATTTT. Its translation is CASSLVSGTDTQYF.

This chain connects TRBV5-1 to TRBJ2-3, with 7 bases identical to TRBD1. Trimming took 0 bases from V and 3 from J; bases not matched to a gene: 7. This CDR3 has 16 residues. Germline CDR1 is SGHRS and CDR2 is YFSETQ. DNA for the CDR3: TGCGCCAGCAGCTTGGGGGACGACAGGGTTACAGATACGCAGTATTTT. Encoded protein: CASSLGDDRVTDTQYF.

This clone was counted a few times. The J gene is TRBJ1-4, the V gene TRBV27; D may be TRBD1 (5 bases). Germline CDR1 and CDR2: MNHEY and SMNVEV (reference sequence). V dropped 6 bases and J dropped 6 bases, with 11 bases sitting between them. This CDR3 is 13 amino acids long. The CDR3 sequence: CASRDRGDEKLFF. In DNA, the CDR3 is TGTGCCAGCAGGGACCGGGGGGATGAAAAACTGTTTTTT.